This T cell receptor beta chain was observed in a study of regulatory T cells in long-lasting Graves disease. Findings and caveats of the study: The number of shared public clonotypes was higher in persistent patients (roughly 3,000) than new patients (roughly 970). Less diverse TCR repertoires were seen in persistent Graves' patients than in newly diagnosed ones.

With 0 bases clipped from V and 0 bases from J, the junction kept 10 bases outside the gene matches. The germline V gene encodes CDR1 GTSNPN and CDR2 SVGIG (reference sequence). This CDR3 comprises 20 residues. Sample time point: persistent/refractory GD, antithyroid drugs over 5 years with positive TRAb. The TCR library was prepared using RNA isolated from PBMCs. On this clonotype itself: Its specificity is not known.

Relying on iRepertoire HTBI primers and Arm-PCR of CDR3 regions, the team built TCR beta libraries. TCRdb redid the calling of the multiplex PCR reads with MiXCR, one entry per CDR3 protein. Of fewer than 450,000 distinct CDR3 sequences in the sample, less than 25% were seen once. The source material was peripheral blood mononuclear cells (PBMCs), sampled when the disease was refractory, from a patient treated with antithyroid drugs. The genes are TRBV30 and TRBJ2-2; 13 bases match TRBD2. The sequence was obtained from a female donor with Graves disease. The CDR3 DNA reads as TGTGCCTGGAGTGTACAGCGGACTAGCGGGAGCTACGCGAACACCGGGGAGCTGTTTTTT. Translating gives CAWSVQRTSGSYANTGELFF.